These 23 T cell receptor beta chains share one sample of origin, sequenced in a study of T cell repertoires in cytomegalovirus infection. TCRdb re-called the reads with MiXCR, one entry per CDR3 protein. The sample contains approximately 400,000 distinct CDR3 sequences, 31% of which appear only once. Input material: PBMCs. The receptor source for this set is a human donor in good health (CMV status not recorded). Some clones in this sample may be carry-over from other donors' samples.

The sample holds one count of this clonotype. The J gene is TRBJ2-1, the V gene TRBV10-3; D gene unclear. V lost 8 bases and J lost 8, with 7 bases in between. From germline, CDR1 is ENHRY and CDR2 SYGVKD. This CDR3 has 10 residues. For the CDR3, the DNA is TGTGCCATCGGATCCGATGAGCAGTTCTTC. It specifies CAIGSDEQFF.

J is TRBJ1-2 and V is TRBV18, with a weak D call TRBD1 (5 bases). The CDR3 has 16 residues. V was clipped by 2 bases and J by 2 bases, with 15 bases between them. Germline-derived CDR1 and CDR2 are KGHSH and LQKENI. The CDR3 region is CASSPGPGRRNYGYTF. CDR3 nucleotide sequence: TGTGCCAGCTCACCAGGACCGGGACGGAGGAACTATGGCTACACCTTC.

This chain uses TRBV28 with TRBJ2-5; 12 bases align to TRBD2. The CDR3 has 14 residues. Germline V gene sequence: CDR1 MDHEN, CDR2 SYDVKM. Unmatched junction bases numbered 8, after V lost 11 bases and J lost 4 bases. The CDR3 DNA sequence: TGTGCCGGTGCTAGCGGGGGGGCAGGAGAGACCCAGTACTTC. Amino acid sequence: CAGASGGAGETQYF.

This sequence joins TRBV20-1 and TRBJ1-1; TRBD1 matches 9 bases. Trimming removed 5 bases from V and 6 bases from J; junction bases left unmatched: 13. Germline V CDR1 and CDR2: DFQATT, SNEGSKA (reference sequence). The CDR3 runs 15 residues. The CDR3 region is CSAAPTGGSFAEAFF. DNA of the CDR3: TGCAGTGCTGCCCCGACAGGGGGGAGTTTCGCTGAAGCTTTCTTT.

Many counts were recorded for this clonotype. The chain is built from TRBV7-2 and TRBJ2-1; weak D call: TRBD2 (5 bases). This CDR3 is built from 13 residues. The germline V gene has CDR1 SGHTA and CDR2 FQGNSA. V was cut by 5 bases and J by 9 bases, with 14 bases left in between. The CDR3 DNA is TGTGCCAGCAGCGCCTCTGCGGGTACTGAGCAGTTCTTC. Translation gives CASSASAGTEQFF.

DNA of the CDR3: TGTGCCAGTAGTATCGAAGTTAATGAAAAACTGTTTTTT. Amino acid sequence: CASSIEVNEKLFF. The rearrangement joins TRBV19 to TRBJ1-4; D remains ambiguous. Germline-derived CDR1 and CDR2 are LNHDA and SQIVND (reference sequence). The V end lost 3 bases, the J end lost 4 bases, and 6 bases lay between the germline ends. This CDR3 is 13 amino acids long. Full variable domain (rest looked up from reference TRBV19 and TRBJ1-4): DGGITQSPKYLFRKEGQNVTLSCEQNLNHDAMYWYRQDPGQGLRLIYYSQIVNDFQKGDIAEGYSVSREKKESFPLTVTSAQKNPTAFYLCASSIEVNEKLFFGSGTQLSVL.

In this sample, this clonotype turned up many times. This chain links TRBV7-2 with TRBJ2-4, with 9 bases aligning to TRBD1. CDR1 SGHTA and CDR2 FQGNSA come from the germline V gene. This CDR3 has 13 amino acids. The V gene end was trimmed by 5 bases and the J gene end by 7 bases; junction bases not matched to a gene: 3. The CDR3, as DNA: TGTGCCAGCAGCCTCGGACAGGGGAACATTCAGTACTTC. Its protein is CASSLGQGNIQYF. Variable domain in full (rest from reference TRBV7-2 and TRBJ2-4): GAGVSQSPSNKVTEKGKDVELRCDPISGHTALYWYRQSLGQGLEFLIYFQGNSAPDKSGLPSDRFSAERTGGSVSTLTIQRTQQEDSAVYLCASSLGQGNIQYFGAGTRLSVL.

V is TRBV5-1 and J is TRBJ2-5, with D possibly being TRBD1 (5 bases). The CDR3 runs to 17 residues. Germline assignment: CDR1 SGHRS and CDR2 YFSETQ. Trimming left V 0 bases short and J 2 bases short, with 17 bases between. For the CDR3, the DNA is TGCGCCAGCAGCTTGGCCTCCGGCAGGGCCTTACAAGAGACCCAGTACTTC. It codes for CASSLASGRALQETQYF.

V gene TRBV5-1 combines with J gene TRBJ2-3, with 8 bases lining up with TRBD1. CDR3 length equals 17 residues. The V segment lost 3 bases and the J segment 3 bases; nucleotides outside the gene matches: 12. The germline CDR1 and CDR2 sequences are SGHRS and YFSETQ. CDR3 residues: CASSSWAGGGSTDTQYF. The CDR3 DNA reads TGCGCCAGCAGCTCCTGGGCAGGGGGCGGATCAACAGATACGCAGTATTTT. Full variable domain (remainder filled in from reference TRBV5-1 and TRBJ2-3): KAGVTQTPRYLIKTRGQQVTLSCSPISGHRSVSWYQQTPGQGLQFLFEYFSETQRNKGNFPGRFSGRQFSNSRSEMNVSTLELGDSALYLCASSSWAGGGSTDTQYFGPGTRLTVL.

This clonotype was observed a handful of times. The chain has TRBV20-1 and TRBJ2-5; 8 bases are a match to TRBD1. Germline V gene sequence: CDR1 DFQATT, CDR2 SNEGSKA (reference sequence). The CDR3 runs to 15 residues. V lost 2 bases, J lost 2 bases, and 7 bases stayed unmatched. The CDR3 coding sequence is TGCAGTGCTAGACGGGGCAGGGGGCGTCAAGAGACCCAGTACTTC. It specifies CSARRGRGRQETQYF.

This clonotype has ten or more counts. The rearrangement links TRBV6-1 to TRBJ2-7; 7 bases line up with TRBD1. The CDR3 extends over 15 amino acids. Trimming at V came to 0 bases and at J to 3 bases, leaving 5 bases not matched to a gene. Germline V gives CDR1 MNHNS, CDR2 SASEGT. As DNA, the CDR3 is TGTGCCAGCAGTGAAGCCGGGACAGTTATCTACGAGCAGTACTTC. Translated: CASSEAGTVIYEQYF.

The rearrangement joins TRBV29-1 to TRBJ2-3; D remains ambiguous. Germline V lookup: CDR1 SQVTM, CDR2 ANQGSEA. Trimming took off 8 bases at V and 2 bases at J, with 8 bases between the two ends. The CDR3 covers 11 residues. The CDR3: CSPTVTDTQYF. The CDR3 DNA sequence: TGCAGCCCTACAGTCACAGATACGCAGTATTTT.

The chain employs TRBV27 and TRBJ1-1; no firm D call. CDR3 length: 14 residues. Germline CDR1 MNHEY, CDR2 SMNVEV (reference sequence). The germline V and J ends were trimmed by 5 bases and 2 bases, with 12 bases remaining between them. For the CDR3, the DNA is TGTGCCAGCAGTCCCCGCGGAATCAACACTGAAGCTTTCTTT. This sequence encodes CASSPRGINTEAFF.

The CDR3 DNA is TGTGCCAGCATCGGACTAGCGGGGGCCTACAATGAGCAGTTCTTC. The encoded protein is CASIGLAGAYNEQFF. The chain combines TRBV2 with TRBJ2-1; TRBD2 aligns across 13 bases. The germline gives CDR1 SNHLY, CDR2 FYNNEI. There are 15 residues in the CDR3. Losses at the gene ends were 7 bases for V and 2 bases for J; bases not matched to a gene: 2.

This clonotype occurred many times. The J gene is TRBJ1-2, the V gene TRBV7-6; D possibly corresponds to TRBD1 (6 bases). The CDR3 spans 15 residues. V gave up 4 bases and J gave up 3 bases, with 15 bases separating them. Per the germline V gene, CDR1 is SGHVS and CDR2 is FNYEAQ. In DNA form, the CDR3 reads TGTGCCAGCAGCTCTCAGGGGATCCCGTACTATGGCTACACCTTC. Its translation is CASSSQGIPYYGYTF. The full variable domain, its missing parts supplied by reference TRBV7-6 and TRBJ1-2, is GAGVSQSPRYKVTKRGQDVALRCDPISGHVSLYWYRQALGQGPEFLTYFNYEAQQDKSGLPNDRFSAERPEGSISTLTIQRTEQRDSAMYRCASSSQGIPYYGYTFGSGTRLTVV.

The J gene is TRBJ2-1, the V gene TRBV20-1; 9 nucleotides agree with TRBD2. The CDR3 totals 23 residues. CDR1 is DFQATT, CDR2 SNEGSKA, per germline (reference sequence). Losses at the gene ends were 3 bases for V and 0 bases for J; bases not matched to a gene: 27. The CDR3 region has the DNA TGCAGTGCTAGGCTGACTAGCGGTAGAGTTTGGGGATCGACAGAGAGCTCCTACAATGAGCAGTTCTTC. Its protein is CSARLTSGRVWGSTESSYNEQFF.

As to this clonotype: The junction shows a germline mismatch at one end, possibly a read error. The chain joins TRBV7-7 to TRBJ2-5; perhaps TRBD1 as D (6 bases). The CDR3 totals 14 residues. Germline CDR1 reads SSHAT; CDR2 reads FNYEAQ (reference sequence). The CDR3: CASSPGTPKETQYF. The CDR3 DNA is TGTGCTAGCAGCCCGGGGACACCCAAAGAGACCCAGTACTTC. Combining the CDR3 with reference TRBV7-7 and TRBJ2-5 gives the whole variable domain GAGVSQSPRYKVTKRGQDVTLRCDPISSHATLYWYQQALGQGPEFLTYFNYEAQPDKSGLPSDRFSAERPEGSISTLTIQRTEQRDSAMYRCASSPGTPKETQYFGPGTRLLVL.

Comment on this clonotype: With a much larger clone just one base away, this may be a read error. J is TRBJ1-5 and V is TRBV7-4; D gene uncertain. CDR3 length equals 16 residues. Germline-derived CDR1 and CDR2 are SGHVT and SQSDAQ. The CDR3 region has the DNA TGTGCCAGCAGCCCAGCGCTGACGGGAAGCAATCAGCCCCAGAATTTT. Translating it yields CASSPALTGSNQPQNF.

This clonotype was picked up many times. CDR3 DNA: TGTGCCAGCAGCTTAGTCGGCAGGGTCGGTCAGCCCCAGCATTTT. Translating it yields CASSLVGRVGQPQHF. J is TRBJ1-5 and V is TRBV7-8, with a tentative D call TRBD1 (5 bases). Trimming cost V 1 base and J 6 bases, with 13 bases left between them. Germline CDR1 SGHVS, CDR2 FQNEAQ. The CDR3 has 15 residues.

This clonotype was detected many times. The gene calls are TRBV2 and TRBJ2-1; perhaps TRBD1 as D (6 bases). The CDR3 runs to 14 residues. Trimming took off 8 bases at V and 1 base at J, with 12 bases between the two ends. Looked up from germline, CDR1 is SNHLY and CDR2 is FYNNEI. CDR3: CASGRQESYNEQFF. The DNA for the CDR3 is TGTGCCAGCGGTCGACAGGAGTCCTACAATGAGCAGTTCTTC.

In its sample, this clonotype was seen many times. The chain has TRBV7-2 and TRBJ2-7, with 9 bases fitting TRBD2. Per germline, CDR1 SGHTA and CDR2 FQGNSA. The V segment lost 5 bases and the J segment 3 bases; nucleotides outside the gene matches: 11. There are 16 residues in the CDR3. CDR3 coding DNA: TGTGCCAGCAGCCCCCACAGCGGGGGGCCTTTCTACGAGCAGTACTTC. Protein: CASSPHSGGPFYEQYF.

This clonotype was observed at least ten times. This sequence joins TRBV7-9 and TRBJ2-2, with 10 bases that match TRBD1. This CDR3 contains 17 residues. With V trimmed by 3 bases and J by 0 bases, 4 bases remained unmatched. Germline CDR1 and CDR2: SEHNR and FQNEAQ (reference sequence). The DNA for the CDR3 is TGTGCCAGCAGCTTCGTGACAGGGGGCTCGAACACCGGGGAGCTGTTTTTT. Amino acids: CASSFVTGGSNTGELFF.

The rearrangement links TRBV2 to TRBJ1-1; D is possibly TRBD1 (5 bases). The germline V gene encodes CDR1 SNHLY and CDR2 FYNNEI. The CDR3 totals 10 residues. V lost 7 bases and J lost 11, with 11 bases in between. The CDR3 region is CASTGKGAFF. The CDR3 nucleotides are TGTGCCAGCACAGGGAAGGGGGCTTTCTTT.